These 13 T cell receptor beta chains were all obtained from the same sample, sequenced in a study of neurological immune-mediated disorders. Using its own MiXCR run on the 5' RACE reads, TCRdb lists one record per CDR3 protein. The sample yields 30,000 to 35,000 distinct CDR3 sequences, approximately 20% seen once. Sequencing was carried out using CD4+ T cells from blood. The receptors here all came from a man aged 50-59 years with HTLV-1-associated myelopathy (HAM/TSP).

There are a few counts of this clonotype. The CDR3 spells CATSDPSGGEETQYF. The CDR3 region has the DNA TGTGCCACCAGTGATCCTAGCGGGGGAGAAGAGACCCAGTACTTC. This chain connects TRBV24-1 to TRBJ2-5, with 10 bases lining up with TRBD2. The CDR3 extends over 15 amino acids. V dropped 3 bases and J dropped 3; count of bases not matched to a gene: 3. Germline V gene sequence: CDR1 KGHDR, CDR2 SFDVKD.

A few counts support this clonotype. A read error is possible here, since a much larger clone lies one base away. The rearrangement uses TRBV20-1 and TRBJ2-3, with D perhaps TRBD2 (6 bases). This CDR3 spans 13 amino acids. Trimming shortened V by 3 bases and J by 5 bases, and 12 bases separated the two germline ends. From germline, CDR1 is DFQATT and CDR2 SNEGSKA (reference sequence). DNA of the CDR3: TGCAGTGCTAGTGACGGGGAGGAAGATACGCAGTATTTT. Residues: CSASDGEEDTQYF.

This clonotype was recorded at least ten times. The chain carries TRBV29-1 and TRBJ1-1; TRBD1 matches at 7 bases. The junction had 5 bases not matched to a gene; V was cut back by 6 bases and J by 1 base. Germline V lookup: CDR1 SQVTM, CDR2 ANQGSEA. This CDR3 has 13 residues. The CDR3 DNA follows: TGCAGCGTCGTCGACAGGGCGAACACTGAAGCTTTCTTT. The encoded protein is CSVVDRANTEAFF.

This clonotype was observed a handful of times. V and J are TRBV11-2 and TRBJ2-1, with 8 bases that match TRBD1. After removal of 0 bases from V and 8 bases from J, the junction contained 12 bases not matched to a gene. The germline V gene encodes CDR1 SGHAT and CDR2 FQNNGV. There are 17 residues in the CDR3. The CDR3 loop reads CASSLDRQGRGRDEQFF. Written as DNA, the CDR3 is TGTGCCAGCAGCTTAGACCGACAGGGGCGGGGAAGGGATGAGCAGTTCTTC. Together with reference TRBV11-2 and TRBJ2-1, the CDR3 gives the full variable domain: EAGVAQSPRYKIIEKRQSVAFWCNPISGHATLYWYQQILGQGPKLLIQFQNNGVVDDSQLPKDRFSAERLKGVDSTLKIQPAKLEDSAVYLCASSLDRQGRGRDEQFFGPGTRLTVL.

The chain combines TRBV5-1 with TRBJ2-1; either TRBD1 or TRBD2 may supply D (5 bases each). The ends were cut back, 2 bases at V and 5 bases at J, with 8 bases in the middle. The CDR3 covers 13 residues. Germline V gene lookup returns CDR1 SGHRS and CDR2 YFSETQ. CDR3 sequence (DNA): TGCGCCAGCAGCTTCCGGGACGACAATGAGCAGTTCTTC. Its translation is CASSFRDDNEQFF. The entire variable domain, with the rest obtained from reference TRBV5-1 and TRBJ2-1, is as follows: KAGVTQTPRYLIKTRGQQVTLSCSPISGHRSVSWYQQTPGQGLQFLFEYFSETQRNKGNFPGRFSGRQFSNSRSEMNVSTLELGDSALYLCASSFRDDNEQFFGPGTRLTVL.

This clonotype was picked up many times. The rearrangement links TRBV6-6 to TRBJ1-5; 7 positions agree with TRBD1. Per germline, CDR1 MNHNY and CDR2 SVGAGI (reference sequence). The V and J ends lost 1 base and 6 bases, in that order; junction bases with no gene match: 3. This CDR3 is 14 amino acids long. CDR3 sequence: CASSYLTGSQPQHF. CDR3 in DNA: TGTGCCAGCAGTTACTTGACAGGGAGTCAGCCCCAGCATTTT.

This clonotype was seen ten or more times. The gene calls are TRBV7-6 and TRBJ2-2; 13 bases map to TRBD2. The CDR3 runs to 18 residues. The trim removed 5 bases at V and 0 bases at J, leaving 6 bases unmatched. Per germline, CDR1 SGHVS and CDR2 FNYEAQ. CDR3 sequence (DNA): TGTGCCAGCAGCCAAAGGGGACTAGCGGGACCGAACACCGGGGAGCTGTTTTTT. Translated: CASSQRGLAGPNTGELFF.

This clonotype was detected only once. V usage is TRBV27 and J usage is TRBJ1-2, with D possibly matching TRBD1 (5 bases). The V gene lost 0 bases and the J gene lost 8 bases, with 13 bases spanning the gap. This CDR3 has 14 amino acids. CDR1 is MNHEY, CDR2 SMNVEV, per germline (reference sequence). The CDR3 DNA is TGTGCCAGCAGTTTATCAATCAGGGCAGGGGGCTACACCTTC. Translating it yields CASSLSIRAGGYTF.

This clonotype has ten or more counts. The gene calls are TRBV6-5 and TRBJ1-2; maybe TRBD1 (5 bases). CDR3 length: 13 residues. The germline V gene encodes CDR1 MNHEY and CDR2 SVGAGI. The V gene lost 5 bases and the J gene lost 5 bases, with 12 bases spanning the gap. CDR3 nucleotide sequence: TGTGCCAGCAGTGGTGGGCAGGGATATGGCTACACCTTC. Encoded protein: CASSGGQGYGYTF.

The rearrangement uses TRBV20-1 and TRBJ2-1; 13 nucleotides line up with TRBD2. V was clipped by 5 bases and J by 5 bases; unmatched bases: 3. Germline V CDR1 and CDR2: DFQATT, SNEGSKA (reference sequence). This CDR3 contains 14 residues. CDR3 loop: CSARLAGGHNEQFF. DNA for the CDR3: TGCAGTGCTCGACTAGCGGGGGGCCACAATGAGCAGTTCTTC.

This clonotype has ten or more counts. This chain connects TRBV7-8 to TRBJ2-7, with 9 bases lining up with TRBD2. The CDR3 is made up of 15 amino acids. Germline loops: CDR1 SGHVS, CDR2 FQNEAQ. Trimming at V came to 2 bases and at J to 1 base, leaving 3 bases not matched to a gene. The CDR3 spells CASSLRLAGSYEQYF. CDR3 DNA sequence: TGTGCCAGCAGCTTAAGGCTAGCGGGATCCTACGAGCAGTACTTC.

This clonotype was seen repeatedly, ten times or more. The chain employs TRBV7-3 and TRBJ2-5; a weak D match, TRBD1 (6 bases). The length of the CDR3 is 13 residues. Germline V lookup: CDR1 SGHTA, CDR2 FQGTGA. Trimming stripped 5 bases from V and 4 bases from J, with 11 bases between. The CDR3 spells CASSPGQRETQYF. CDR3 coding DNA: TGTGCCAGCAGCCCAGGACAGCGAGAGACCCAGTACTTC.

This chain uses TRBV6-1 with TRBJ1-2; 7 bases align to TRBD1. This CDR3 is 16 amino acids long. V lost 4 bases and J lost 4; bases outside the gene matches: 12. In germline, CDR1 is MNHNS, CDR2 SASEGT. The CDR3 spells CASSGRNRQGAYGYTF. In nucleotides, the CDR3 is TGTGCCAGCAGTGGTCGAAATCGACAGGGTGCCTATGGCTACACCTTC.